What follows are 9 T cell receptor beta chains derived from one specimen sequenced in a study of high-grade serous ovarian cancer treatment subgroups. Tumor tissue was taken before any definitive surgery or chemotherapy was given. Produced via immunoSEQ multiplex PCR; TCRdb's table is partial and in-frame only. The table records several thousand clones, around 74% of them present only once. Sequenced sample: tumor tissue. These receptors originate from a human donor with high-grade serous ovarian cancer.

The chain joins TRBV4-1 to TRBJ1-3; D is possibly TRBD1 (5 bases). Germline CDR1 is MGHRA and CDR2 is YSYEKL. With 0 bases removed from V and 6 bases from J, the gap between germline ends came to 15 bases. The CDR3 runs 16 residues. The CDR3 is CASSQETEVPENTIYF. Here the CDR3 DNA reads TGCGCCAGCAGCCAAGAGACAGAGGTTCCCGAAAACACCATATATTTT.

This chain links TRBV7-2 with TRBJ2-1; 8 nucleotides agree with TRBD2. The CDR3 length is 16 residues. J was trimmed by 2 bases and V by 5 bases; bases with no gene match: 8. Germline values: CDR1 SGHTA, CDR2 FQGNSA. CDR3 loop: CASSPQAGVTYNEQFF. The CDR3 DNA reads TGTGCCAGCAGCCCCCAAGCGGGAGTAACCTACAATGAGCAGTTCTTC.

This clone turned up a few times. The CDR3 loop is CASSPFTGQDTGELFF. For the CDR3, the DNA is TGTGCCAGCAGCCCATTTACTGGGCAGGACACCGGGGAGCTGTTTTTT. V usage is TRBV4-2 and J usage is TRBJ2-2; D gene unclear. The germline V gene encodes CDR1 LGHNA and CDR2 YNFKEQ. The CDR3 has 16 residues. Between the trimmed V and J ends, which lost 4 bases and 3 bases, there was a span of 15 bases.

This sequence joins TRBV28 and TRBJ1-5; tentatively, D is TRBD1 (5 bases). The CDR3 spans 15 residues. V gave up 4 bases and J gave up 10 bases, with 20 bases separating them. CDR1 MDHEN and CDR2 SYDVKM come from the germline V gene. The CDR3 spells CASSSPGPRQSPQHF. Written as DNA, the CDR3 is TGTGCCAGCAGTTCCCCGGGACCCCGGCAGAGTCCCCAGCATTTT.

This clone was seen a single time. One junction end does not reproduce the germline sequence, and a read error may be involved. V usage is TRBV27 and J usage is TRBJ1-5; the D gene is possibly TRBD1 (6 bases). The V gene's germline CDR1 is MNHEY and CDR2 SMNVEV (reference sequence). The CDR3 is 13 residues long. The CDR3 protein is CASSLRDNQPRHF. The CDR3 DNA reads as TGTGCCAGCAGTTTACGGGACAATCAGCCCCGGCATTTT.

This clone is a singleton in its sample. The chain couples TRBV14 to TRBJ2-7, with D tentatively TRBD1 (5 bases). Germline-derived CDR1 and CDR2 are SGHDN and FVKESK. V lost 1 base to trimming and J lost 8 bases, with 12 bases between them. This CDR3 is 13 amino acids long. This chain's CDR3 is CASSQGVGVKQYF. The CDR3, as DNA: TGTGCCAGCAGCCAAGGGGTAGGGGTGAAGCAGTACTTC.

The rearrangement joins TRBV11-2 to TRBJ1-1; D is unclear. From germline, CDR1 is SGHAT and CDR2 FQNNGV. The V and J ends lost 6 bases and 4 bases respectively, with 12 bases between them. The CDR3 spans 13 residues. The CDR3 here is CASSLGSGTEAFF. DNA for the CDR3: TGTGCCAGCAGTTTGGGGAGCGGCACTGAAGCTTTCTTT.

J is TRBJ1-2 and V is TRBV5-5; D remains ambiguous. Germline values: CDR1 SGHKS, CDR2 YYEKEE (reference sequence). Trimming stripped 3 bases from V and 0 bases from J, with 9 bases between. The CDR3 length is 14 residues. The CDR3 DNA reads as TGTGCCAGCAGCTGGTTGAGAGCTAACTATGGCTACACCTTC. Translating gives CASSWLRANYGYTF.

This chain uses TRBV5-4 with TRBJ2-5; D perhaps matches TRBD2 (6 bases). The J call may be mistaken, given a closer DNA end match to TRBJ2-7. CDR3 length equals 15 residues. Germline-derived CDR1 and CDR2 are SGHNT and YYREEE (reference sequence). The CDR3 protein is CASSNLGSWGYEQYF. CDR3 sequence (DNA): TGTGCCAGCAGCAACCTCGGGAGTTGGGGATACGAGCAGTACTTC.